These 28 T cell receptor beta chains were sequenced from one sample in a study of graft-versus-host responses after intestinal transplantation (dated by TCRdb to the early 2020s). These receptors' antigens are unknown. Sample time point, as interpreted from the label and publication: cells obtained before transplantation from donor or recipient. The library was made by the immunoSEQ multiplex PCR assay. Here the immuneACCESS table is served through TCRdb, limited to in-frame sequences with V and J called. Missing clones are a known gap in these copies; in checked studies unresolved V genes cover under half, and the rest lacks a known reason. The sample includes approximately 88,000 clones, with roughly 93% observed a single time. The ten most abundant clones make up approximately 0.2% of the sample. Sequences were derived from unstimulated CD4+ T cells sorted from spleen or lymph node cells, sampled before transplant. The source of these receptors is a human donor who was the organ donor for an intestinal transplant.

This clone was counted between two and nine times. V gene TRBV11-2 combines with J gene TRBJ2-2; TRBD1 matches at 9 bases. Trimming cost V 5 bases and J 9 bases; bases outside gene matches: 10. Germline CDR1 SGHAT, CDR2 FQNNGV. CDR3 size: 15 residues. The DNA of the CDR3 is TGTGCCAGCAGCCGTGGACAGGGGCTGGGTAGGGAGCTGTTTTTT. It is translated as CASSRGQGLGRELFF.

J is TRBJ2-3 and V is TRBV9; 7 nucleotides line up with TRBD1. The V gene's germline CDR1 is SGDLS and CDR2 YYNGEE. J was trimmed by 1 base and V by 4 bases; bases with no gene match: 3. This CDR3 comprises 14 residues. The CDR3 sequence: CASSLDRGTDTQYF. CDR3 in DNA: TGTGCCAGCAGCCTTGACAGGGGCACAGATACGCAGTATTTT.

CDR3 in amino acids: CASTQGNYNSPLHF. CDR3 DNA sequence: TGTGCCAGCACACAGGGAAATTATAATTCACCCCTCCACTTT. The chain is built from TRBV6-5 and TRBJ1-6, with D maybe TRBD1 (6 bases). Germline V gene data show CDR1 as MNHEY and CDR2 as SVGAGI. The CDR3 loop spans 14 amino acids. V lost 7 bases, J lost 4 bases, and 11 bases lay in between.

The chain carries TRBV28 and TRBJ1-1; D might be TRBD1 (6 bases). V lost 3 bases and J lost 3, with 17 bases in between. The V gene's germline CDR1 is MDHEN and CDR2 SYDVKM. The CDR3 totals 16 residues. CDR3 nucleotides: TGTGCCAGCAGTTTCCTCGTTGGGGGCAGGGACACTGAAGCTTTCTTT. It specifies CASSFLVGGRDTEAFF.

V usage is TRBV21-1 and J usage is TRBJ2-7; TRBD1, the table's D call, was not compared with the DNA. TRBV21-1 is flagged as a pseudogene. The CDR3 loop spans 10 amino acids. The CDR3 DNA reads as TGTGCCAGCCGGGACAGCGAGCAGTACTTC. This translates into CASRDSEQYF.

The chain couples TRBV19 to TRBJ2-2; no definite D call. V lost 1 base to trimming and J lost 13 bases, with 13 bases between them. The CDR3 contains 13 residues. Germline values: CDR1 LNHDA, CDR2 SQIVND (reference sequence). DNA of the CDR3: TGTGCCAGTAGTATAGCAGCGCCACCGTTGCTGTTTTTT. This codes for CASSIAAPPLLFF.

The chain couples TRBV27 to TRBJ2-1; 9 bases match TRBD2. Per the germline V gene, CDR1 is MNHEY and CDR2 is SMNVEV (reference sequence). The CDR3 totals 15 residues. Germline trimming cut 4 bases from V and 7 bases from J; bases unmatched to any gene: 8. The CDR3 DNA reads TGTGCCAGCAGTTCGATGTCCAGCGGGGGGAATGAGCAGTTCTTC. Residues: CASSSMSSGGNEQFF.

The chain links TRBV2 to TRBJ2-7; 8 bases are shared with TRBD2. In germline, CDR1 is SNHLY, CDR2 FYNNEI. There are 15 residues in the CDR3. V shed 6 bases and J 3 bases; nucleotides not matched to a gene: 10. CDR3 DNA sequence: TGTGCCAGCAGGGGGGGGATAGCGGGGAGCTACGAGCAGTACTTC. It translates to CASRGGIAGSYEQYF.

CDR3 sequence: CASSLLGTEAFF. The CDR3 nucleotides read TGTGCCAGCAGCCTACTGGGCACTGAAGCTTTCTTT. The J gene is TRBJ1-1, the V gene TRBV6-6; D remains ambiguous. The V gene lost 6 bases and the J gene lost 4 bases, with 9 bases spanning the gap. Germline-derived CDR1 and CDR2 are MNHNY and SVGAGI (reference sequence). The CDR3 has 12 amino acids.

V usage is TRBV6-5 and J usage is TRBJ1-2; the D gene is possibly TRBD1 (5 bases). Trimming took 7 bases from V and 3 from J, leaving 18 bases between them. The CDR3 runs 15 residues. Germline V CDR1 and CDR2: MNHEY, SVGAGI. This CDR3 is CASTDGPVGDYGYTF. For the CDR3, the DNA is TGTGCCAGCACCGACGGCCCTGTAGGGGACTATGGCTACACCTTC.

V usage is TRBV6-5 and J usage is TRBJ1-3; D gene ambiguous. The CDR3 runs to 15 residues. Trimming stripped 6 bases from V and 6 bases from J, with 18 bases between. Germline V gene sequence: CDR1 MNHEY, CDR2 SVGAGI. The CDR3 sequence: CASSATGLLENTIYF. The CDR3 nucleotides are TGTGCCAGCAGCGCTACCGGACTCCTAGAAAACACCATATATTTT.

This chain uses TRBV27 with TRBJ2-5, with D maybe TRBD2 (5 bases). Germline CDR1 MNHEY, CDR2 SMNVEV (reference sequence). V was trimmed by 4 bases and J by 4 bases, leaving 13 bases between them. This CDR3 is 14 amino acids long. The CDR3 bases are TGTGCCAGCAGTTCCGCGAGGGTTCGAGAGACCCAGTACTTC. It specifies CASSSARVRETQYF.

Comments on this clone: This sample also contains other DNA sequences that code for the same CDR3. The chain uses TRBV5-4 and TRBJ2-7, with 12 bases fitting TRBD2. With V trimmed by 4 bases and J by 0 bases, 2 bases remained unmatched. The CDR3 covers 15 residues. From germline, CDR1 is SGHNT and CDR2 YYREEE (reference sequence). The DNA for the CDR3 is TGTGCCAGCAGCCCGACTAGCGGGAGCTCCTACGAGCAGTACTTC. It codes for CASSPTSGSSYEQYF.

In nucleotides, the CDR3 is TGTGCCAGCTCGGGACAGGGGGGGAATGAGCAGTTCTTC. The encoded protein is CASSGQGGNEQFF. This chain joins TRBV19 and TRBJ2-1; 11 bases fit TRBD1. V gave up 9 bases and J gave up 7 bases; unmatched junction bases: 5. The CDR3 length is 13 residues. Germline lookup yields CDR1 LNHDA and CDR2 SQIVND (reference sequence).

The chain has TRBV5-4 and TRBJ2-6, with D possibly TRBD1 on 6 matching bases. Germline V lookup: CDR1 SGHNT, CDR2 YYREEE (reference sequence). The CDR3 covers 18 residues. Between the trimmed V and J ends, which lost 1 base and 2 bases, there was a span of 16 bases. In DNA form, the CDR3 reads TGTGCCAGCAGCTTGAGAACAGGGTCTTACGCTGGGGCCAACGTCCTGACTTTC. Its protein is CASSLRTGSYAGANVLTF.

The V call is TRBV29-1, the J call TRBJ2-2; the D is unclear. Trimming pared 1 base from V and 1 base from J, leaving 7 bases between. The CDR3 is 14 amino acids. From germline, CDR1 is SQVTM and CDR2 ANQGSEA. CDR3: CSVEAHKNTGELFF. In DNA, the CDR3 is TGCAGCGTTGAAGCGCACAAGAACACCGGGGAGCTGTTTTTT.

The rearrangement links TRBV28 to TRBJ1-2; 8 bases map to TRBD1. Germline CDR1 and CDR2: MDHEN and SYDVKM. The CDR3 contains 13 residues. Germline trimming cut 5 bases from V and 7 bases from J; bases unmatched to any gene: 6. In DNA, the CDR3 is TGTGCCAGCAGTCTCACCGGGACAGGTGGCTACACCTTC. Amino acids: CASSLTGTGGYTF.

The chain employs TRBV7-8 and TRBJ2-7; no definite D call. Trimming took off 3 bases at V and 0 bases at J, with 3 bases between the two ends. CDR1 is SGHVS and CDR2 is FQNEAQ in the germline V gene. This CDR3 spans 12 amino acids. The chain's CDR3 is CASSFGSYEQYF. In DNA form, the CDR3 reads TGTGCCAGCAGCTTTGGCTCCTACGAGCAGTACTTC.

To note about this clone: Other DNA sequences within the sample encode an identical CDR3. The V and J genes are TRBV30 and TRBJ1-3; D remains ambiguous. CDR3 size: 15 residues. Trimming pared 1 base from V and 0 bases from J, leaving 10 bases between. Germline CDR1 GTSNPN, CDR2 SVGIG (reference sequence). The CDR3 DNA sequence: TGTGCCTGGAGTGGTAGCCTGAGCTCTGGAAACACCATATATTTT. This codes for CAWSGSLSSGNTIYF.

CDR3 protein: CASSDRAGELFF. DNA for the CDR3: TGTGCCAGCAGTGACCGGGCCGGGGAGCTGTTTTTT. The genes are TRBV6-4 and TRBJ2-2; D not resolved. The CDR3 has 12 residues. V was pared by 2 bases and J by 6 bases, with 4 bases between. Germline V gives CDR1 MRHNA, CDR2 SNTAGT.

The chain recombines TRBV18 with TRBJ1-2; D is unclear. The CDR3 consists of 12 residues. Trimming left V 1 base short and J 3 bases short, with 3 bases between. Germline V lookup: CDR1 KGHSH, CDR2 LQKENI. In DNA, the CDR3 is TGTGCCAGCTCACCACAGGACTATGGCTACACCTTC. It is translated as CASSPQDYGYTF.

J is TRBJ2-2 and V is TRBV28, with no clear D. The CDR3 consists of 16 residues. Trimming left V 4 bases short and J 0 bases short, with 12 bases between. CDR1 is MDHEN and CDR2 is SYDVKM in the germline V gene. The CDR3 bases are TGTGCCAGCAGTTATTCTGGCAAGACGAACACCGGGGAGCTGTTTTTT. It specifies CASSYSGKTNTGELFF.

The chain has TRBV19 and TRBJ1-5, with 8 bases that match TRBD1. CDR1 and CDR2 (germline): LNHDA, SQIVND (reference sequence). V was pared by 4 bases and J by 2 bases, with 1 base of the junction left unmatched. The CDR3 spans 14 residues. The CDR3 spells CASSKDRGNQPQHF. As DNA, the CDR3 is TGTGCCAGTAGTAAGGACAGGGGCAATCAGCCCCAGCATTTT. Complete variable domain (other parts from reference TRBV19 and TRBJ1-5): DGGITQSPKYLFRKEGQNVTLSCEQNLNHDAMYWYRQDPGQGLRLIYYSQIVNDFQKGDIAEGYSVSREKKESFPLTVTSAQKNPTAFYLCASSKDRGNQPQHFGDGTRLSIL.

The chain has TRBV19 and TRBJ1-2; 8 bases agree with TRBD1. CDR1 and CDR2 from the germline V gene are LNHDA and SQIVND (reference sequence). The CDR3 has 15 residues. V shed 4 bases, J shed 0 bases, and the junction held 4 bases outside the gene matches. CDR3 coding DNA: TGTGCCAGTAGTACCGGGACAGGAGCTAACTATGGCTACACCTTC. Translating it yields CASSTGTGANYGYTF. The complete variable domain, with remaining parts taken from reference TRBV19 and TRBJ1-2, reads DGGITQSPKYLFRKEGQNVTLSCEQNLNHDAMYWYRQDPGQGLRLIYYSQIVNDFQKGDIAEGYSVSREKKESFPLTVTSAQKNPTAFYLCASSTGTGANYGYTFGSGTRLTVV.

The table lists this clone with a few counts. The rearrangement joins TRBV6-1 to TRBJ2-7; D is unresolved. With 0 bases removed from V and 3 bases from J, the gap between germline ends came to 0 bases. Germline V gene data show CDR1 as MNHNS and CDR2 as SASEGT. The CDR3 loop spans 11 amino acids. CDR3 DNA sequence: TGTGCCAGCAGTGAAGCCTACGAGCAGTACTTC. Its protein product is CASSEAYEQYF.

The chain joins TRBV5-1 to TRBJ1-1, with 9 bases identical to TRBD1. Germline V gene data show CDR1 as SGHRS and CDR2 as YFSETQ. This CDR3 has 14 residues. The V segment lost 3 bases and the J segment 3 bases; nucleotides outside the gene matches: 3. CDR3 sequence: CASSWRTGDTEAFF. CDR3 in DNA: TGCGCCAGCAGCTGGAGGACAGGGGACACTGAAGCTTTCTTT.

The chain combines TRBV6-1 with TRBJ1-5, with no clear D. Trimming cost V 6 bases and J 8 bases, with 11 bases left between them. This CDR3 has 12 amino acids. Germline CDR1 and CDR2: MNHNS and SASEGT. DNA of the CDR3: TGTGCCAGCAGGGGGATGCGGGAGCCCCAGCATTTT. This encodes CASRGMREPQHF.

The chain couples TRBV19 to TRBJ2-3; no clear D gene. CDR1 and CDR2 (germline): LNHDA, SQIVND (reference sequence). CDR3 size: 12 residues. V lost 4 bases and J lost 6, with 8 bases in between. The CDR3 nucleotides read TGTGCCAGTAGTAGTTGGCCGGATACGCAGTATTTT. Translation gives CASSSWPDTQYF.